A single sample gave rise to the 27 T cell receptor beta chains below, sequenced in a study of shared clonotypes between healthy human individuals. Only in-frame clones appear in the TCRdb table, and some are missing; sequencing was by immunoSEQ multiplex PCR. The data show about 2.1 million clones, with 93% seen just once and about 1.7% held by the top ten. The naive CD8 population came from CD45RO-negative cells selected for CCR7, without terminally differentiated effector memory CD45RA+ cells. The source material was naive CD8+ T cells from PBMCs. These receptor sequences come from a man younger than 35 in good health. Some clones in this sample may be carry-over from other donors' samples.

The chain is built from TRBV5-6 and TRBJ2-3; 10 bases line up with TRBD2. From germline, CDR1 is SGHDT and CDR2 YYEEEE. With V trimmed by 1 base and J by 4 bases, 9 bases remained unmatched. This CDR3 region has 17 residues. The CDR3 region has the DNA TGTGCCAGCAGCTTGAGCCCAGCGGGAGGGATCGCAGATACGCAGTATTTT. It is translated as CASSLSPAGGIADTQYF.

CDR3 loop: CASSEDRKYEQYF. The CDR3 nucleotides are TGTGCCAGCAGTGAGGACAGGAAGTACGAGCAGTACTTC. V is TRBV6-1 and J is TRBJ2-7, with 7 bases that match TRBD1. The length of the CDR3 is 13 residues. With V trimmed by 3 bases and J by 4 bases, 3 bases remained unmatched. Germline CDR1 reads MNHNS; CDR2 reads SASEGT.

The V and J genes are TRBV7-6 and TRBJ2-1; 9 bases are shared with TRBD2. The junction had 12 bases not matched to a gene; V was cut back by 5 bases and J by 7 bases. The length of the CDR3 is 16 residues. Per the germline V gene, CDR1 is SGHVS and CDR2 is FNYEAQ. This CDR3 reads CASSLVGLARGNEQFF. The CDR3 DNA reads as TGTGCCAGCAGCCTCGTCGGACTAGCGAGGGGGAATGAGCAGTTCTTC.

The chain carries TRBV28 and TRBJ1-2; tentative D call: TRBD1 (5 bases). Deletions cut 6 bases from V and 0 bases from J, with 14 bases between. Germline V CDR1 and CDR2: MDHEN, SYDVKM. The CDR3 spans 15 residues. The CDR3 is CASSPTGWPNYGYTF. CDR3 coding DNA: TGTGCCAGCAGCCCCACAGGATGGCCTAACTATGGCTACACCTTC.

The chain has TRBV28 and TRBJ2-1, with a weak D call TRBD1 (5 bases). This CDR3 region has 14 residues. CDR1 and CDR2 from the germline V gene are MDHEN and SYDVKM. The ends were cut back, 2 bases at V and 5 bases at J, with 10 bases in the middle. The DNA of the CDR3 is TGTGCCAGCAGTTTAGAAGGGGCACACAATGAGCAGTTCTTC. It yields the protein CASSLEGAHNEQFF.

The chain joins TRBV5-8 to TRBJ1-2, with D possibly TRBD1 on 5 matching bases. Germline CDR1 and CDR2: SGHTS and YDEGEE. This CDR3 spans 12 amino acids. The V end lost 3 bases, the J end lost 8 bases, and 11 bases lay between the germline ends. The CDR3: CASSSGRLGYTF. CDR3 DNA: TGTGCCAGCAGCTCGGGACGATTGGGCTACACCTTC.

Points on this clone: The same CDR3 can be traced to other DNA sequences in this sample. The genes are TRBV29-1 and TRBJ2-7; the D call may be TRBD1 or TRBD2 (6 bases each). This CDR3 is 13 amino acids long. Germline V gene data show CDR1 as SQVTM and CDR2 as ANQGSEA. V was trimmed by 4 bases and J by 1 base, leaving 11 bases between them. CDR3 sequence: CSVVGGRSYEQYF. CDR3 DNA: TGCAGCGTTGTGGGGGGCCGGTCCTACGAGCAGTACTTC.

The gene calls are TRBV15 and TRBJ2-7; D remains ambiguous. The V end was cut by 0 bases, the J end by 3 bases, with 12 bases between. The CDR3 runs to 15 residues. Germline V gives CDR1 LNHNV, CDR2 YYDKDF (reference sequence). Here the CDR3 reads CATSRDGSILYEQYF. In DNA, the CDR3 is TGTGCCACCAGCAGAGATGGTAGTATCCTCTACGAGCAGTACTTC.

V and J are TRBV5-6 and TRBJ2-1, with TRBD2 matching 16 bases. The germline CDR1 and CDR2 sequences are SGHDT and YYEEEE. V trimming: 4 bases; J trimming: 6 bases; junction bases outside the gene matches: 7. CDR3 length equals 17 residues. CDR3: CASSRPGTSGRGNEQFF. The DNA for the CDR3 is TGTGCCAGCAGCAGACCCGGGACTAGCGGGAGGGGCAATGAGCAGTTCTTC.

The chain has TRBV7-9 and TRBJ2-7, with 7 bases that match TRBD2. The CDR3 sequence is 14 residues long. CDR1 SEHNR and CDR2 FQNEAQ come from the germline V gene (reference sequence). V dropped 7 bases and J dropped 1; count of bases not matched to a gene: 7. DNA for the CDR3: TGTGCCAGCACTGGGGGAGGGCCGTCCTACGAGCAGTACTTC. Translated, it gives CASTGGGPSYEQYF.

The rearrangement links TRBV19 to TRBJ1-3, with D hard to call. V lost 0 bases, J lost 0 bases, and 15 bases lay in between. CDR3 length: 18 residues. Germline values: CDR1 LNHDA, CDR2 SQIVND (reference sequence). The DNA of the CDR3 is TGTGCCAGTAGTATAGATCTCGAGGAAACCTACTCTGGAAACACCATATATTTT. Protein sequence: CASSIDLEETYSGNTIYF.

V usage is TRBV9 and J usage is TRBJ2-2; TRBD2 agrees at 14 bases. The V gene end was trimmed by 4 bases and the J gene end by 0 bases; junction bases not matched to a gene: 5. There are 18 residues in the CDR3. Germline CDR1 SGDLS, CDR2 YYNGEE. The CDR3 protein is CASSLGTSGSTNTGELFF. DNA of the CDR3: TGTGCCAGCAGCCTTGGGACTAGCGGGAGCACGAACACCGGGGAGCTGTTTTTT.

The rearrangement uses TRBV27 and TRBJ2-7, with TRBD1 identical over 10 bases. The CDR3 runs 15 residues. The germline CDR1 and CDR2 sequences are MNHEY and SMNVEV (reference sequence). V was clipped by 4 bases and J by 5 bases; unmatched bases: 8. The CDR3 region is CASSSKTGGKNEQYF. As DNA, the CDR3 is TGTGCCAGCAGTTCCAAGACAGGGGGCAAAAACGAGCAGTACTTC.

The chain has TRBV2 and TRBJ2-7; 9 bases line up with TRBD1. Per germline, CDR1 SNHLY and CDR2 FYNNEI. The CDR3 sequence is 13 residues long. V trimming: 2 bases; J trimming: 10 bases; junction bases outside the gene matches: 6. In nucleotides, the CDR3 is TGTGCCAGCAGTGAAAGGGACAGGGATCAACAGTACTTC. Its translation: CASSERDRDQQYF.

The rearrangement uses TRBV7-6 and TRBJ2-3; 7 bases align to TRBD2. CDR3 size: 17 residues. After removal of 5 bases from V and 0 bases from J, the junction contained 11 bases not matched to a gene. CDR1 is SGHVS, CDR2 FNYEAQ, per germline. CDR3 in DNA: TGTGCCAGCAGCCCCCGAATACTAGCGACTAGCACAGATACGCAGTATTTT. It encodes CASSPRILATSTDTQYF. Filled out from reference TRBV7-6 and TRBJ2-3, the complete variable domain reads GAGVSQSPRYKVTKRGQDVALRCDPISGHVSLYWYRQALGQGPEFLTYFNYEAQQDKSGLPNDRFSAERPEGSISTLTIQRTEQRDSAMYRCASSPRILATSTDTQYFGPGTRLTVL.

V gene TRBV9 combines with J gene TRBJ2-1, with 9 bases that match TRBD2. The CDR3 is 14 residues long. Germline CDR1 and CDR2: SGDLS and YYNGEE. V trimming: 3 bases; J trimming: 10 bases; junction bases outside the gene matches: 8. In nucleotides, the CDR3 is TGTGCCAGCAGCGCCCCTAGCGGGACCTTGGAGCAGTTCTTC. It specifies CASSAPSGTLEQFF.

V usage is TRBV9 and J usage is TRBJ2-5, with D possibly being TRBD2 (6 bases). V lost 3 bases to trimming and J lost 3 bases, with 12 bases between them. Germline values: CDR1 SGDLS, CDR2 YYNGEE. CDR3 length: 14 residues. The CDR3 nucleotides are TGTGCCAGCAGCGCTCGGCGGGGAGAAGAGACCCAGTACTTC. It translates to CASSARRGEETQYF.

For this clone: Other DNA sequences in this specimen translate into the identical CDR3. V and J are TRBV11-3 and TRBJ2-2, with 9 bases fitting TRBD1. J gave up 0 bases and V 5 bases, and 4 bases lay outside the gene matches. The CDR3 length is 16 residues. CDR1 and CDR2 (germline): SGHNT, YENEEA. DNA for the CDR3: TGTGCCAGCAGCCCCCGGACAGGGGCGAACACCGGGGAGCTGTTTTTT. This translates into CASSPRTGANTGELFF.

V is TRBV14 and J is TRBJ2-4, with D possibly being TRBD1 (5 bases). CDR3 length: 17 amino acids. CDR1 SGHDN and CDR2 FVKESK come from the germline V gene. Trimming shortened V by 3 bases and J by 0 bases, and 15 bases separated the two germline ends. The DNA of the CDR3 is TGTGCCAGCAGCCAGTCTCGCACAGGTCTAGCCAAAAACATTCAGTACTTC. It encodes CASSQSRTGLAKNIQYF.

The chain links TRBV14 to TRBJ2-1, with D perhaps matching TRBD2 (6 bases). CDR3 length: 16 residues. Between the trimmed V and J ends, which lost 0 bases and 2 bases, there was a span of 11 bases. CDR1 is SGHDN, CDR2 FVKESK, per germline. As DNA, the CDR3 is TGTGCCAGCAGCCAAGATTGGGCTAGCGCCTACAATGAGCAGTTCTTC. As protein: CASSQDWASAYNEQFF. The variable domain in full, completed from reference TRBV14 and TRBJ2-1, reads EAGVTQFPSHSVIEKGQTVTLRCDPISGHDNLYWYRRVMGKEIKFLLHFVKESKQDESGMPNNRFLAERTGGTYSTLKVQPAELEDSGVYFCASSQDWASAYNEQFFGPGTRLTVL.

V and J are TRBV7-9 and TRBJ2-7; no clear D gene. The ends were cut back, 4 bases at V and 2 bases at J, with 18 bases in the middle. The germline CDR1 and CDR2 sequences are SEHNR and FQNEAQ (reference sequence). The CDR3 length is 16 residues. CDR3 DNA sequence: TGTGCCAGCAGCTCGACGGACCGAAGGTGGCCCTACGAGCAGTACTTC. Its translation is CASSSTDRRWPYEQYF.

The chain employs TRBV6-1 and TRBJ2-1; D unresolved. The germline V gene encodes CDR1 MNHNS and CDR2 SASEGT. V gave up 10 bases and J gave up 3 bases, with 19 bases separating them. The CDR3 spans 15 residues. CDR3 sequence (DNA): TGTGCCACCAAACCGGCTGCCGCGATCTACAATGAGCAGTTCTTC. Translating gives CATKPAAAIYNEQFF.

As to this clone: Other DNA variants within this sample encode the same CDR3. The genes are TRBV27 and TRBJ2-7; D perhaps matches TRBD1 (6 bases). CDR1 and CDR2 from the germline V gene are MNHEY and SMNVEV (reference sequence). V was trimmed by 2 bases and J by 4 bases, leaving 9 bases between them. The CDR3 is 13 residues long. The CDR3: CASSLVGGYEQYF. DNA of the CDR3: TGTGCCAGCAGTTTAGTAGGGGGTTACGAGCAGTACTTC.

This clone has a single count. The gene calls are TRBV4-3 and TRBJ1-1, with D possibly TRBD1 on 5 matching bases. The CDR3 consists of 19 residues. Germline CDR1 LGHNA, CDR2 YSLEER. The V gene lost 0 bases and the J gene lost 0 bases, with 20 bases spanning the gap. In DNA, the CDR3 is TGCGCCAGCAGCCAAGAAGGGGCAGGGCCTGAGTCCATGAACACTGAAGCTTTCTTT. It translates to CASSQEGAGPESMNTEAFF.

The chain combines TRBV4-1 with TRBJ2-7; D is uncertain. In germline, CDR1 is MGHRA, CDR2 YSYEKL. There are 13 residues in the CDR3. V was cut by 6 bases and J by 6 bases, with 15 bases left in between. DNA for the CDR3: TGCGCCAGCAGACTAACTCTTCTGGCCGAGCAGTACTTC. It yields the protein CASRLTLLAEQYF.

V is TRBV19 and J is TRBJ1-2; 10 nucleotides match TRBD1. The germline V gene encodes CDR1 LNHDA and CDR2 SQIVND (reference sequence). With 8 bases clipped from V and 3 bases from J, the junction kept 9 bases outside the gene matches. CDR3 length equals 15 residues. The CDR3 DNA follows: TGTGCCAGTCTGGGGACAGGGGCTACGGACTATGGCTACACCTTC. Protein product: CASLGTGATDYGYTF.

The chain uses TRBV5-1 and TRBJ2-7; TRBD2 might be the D (5 bases). Germline V gives CDR1 SGHRS, CDR2 YFSETQ. There are 13 residues in the CDR3. Trimming removed 5 bases at V and 3 bases at J, with 12 bases between. In DNA, the CDR3 is TGCGCCAGCAGGGGAGACTCCCACTACGAGCAGTACTTC. Amino acid sequence: CASRGDSHYEQYF.